The rows below give T cell receptor beta chains drawn from one sample of a study of T cell responses to AZD1222 COVID-19 vaccine. Using immunoSEQ multiplex PCR, the repertoire was profiled, and TCRdb retains in-frame clones only, with some absent. The table lists roughly 180,000 clones, about 93% of them singletons. The sample here was peripheral blood, taken 28 days after the second AZD1222 dose. The receptors stem from an adult who received the AZD1222 COVID-19 vaccine. Each CDR3 is given without its conserved first and last residue. For some rows the clone size is stated as once, few or many, or as a class when expanded; others skip it.

size: NA
V: TRBV5-4
length: 13
J: TRBJ2-7
CDR3: ASSSLSLPVNEQY

size: NA
V: TRBV3-1/TRBV3-2
length: 16
J: TRBJ2-2
CDR3: ASSQEGVNLHGTGELF

size: NA
V: TRBV4-1
length: 14
J: TRBJ2-1
CDR3: ASSLAGLATYNEQF

size: NA
V: TRBV15
length: 14
J: TRBJ1-6
CDR3: ATSRGRGQGNSPLH

size: NA
V: TRBV24-1
length: 13
J: TRBJ2-1
CDR3: ATSDSSGGGNEQF

size: NA
V: TRBV12-5
length: 8
J: TRBJ2-3
CDR3: ASQGDTQY

size: NA
V: TRBV7-9
length: 15
J: TRBJ2-2
CDR3: ASSRLVYGQREGELF

size: NA
V: TRBV9
length: 14
J: TRBJ1-3
CDR3: ASSVAPGFSGNTIY

size: NA
V: TRBV6-6
length: 15
J: TRBJ2-1
CDR3: ASSRFSGQGAGNEQF

size: NA
V: TRBV3-1/TRBV3-2
length: 13
J: TRBJ1-1
CDR3: ASSLRTDSNTEAF

size: NA
V: TRBV6-1
length: 12
J: TRBJ1-5
CDR3: ASSDGQGAQPQH

size: NA
V: TRBV18
length: 12
J: TRBJ2-5
CDR3: ASLRTGREETQY

size: NA
V: TRBV6-2/TRBV6-3
length: 15
J: TRBJ1-6
CDR3: ASSYSLYRGSNSPLH

size: NA
V: TRBV7-2
length: 13
J: TRBJ2-1
CDR3: ASSLLTSAYNEQF

size: NA
V: TRBV7-3
length: 11
J: TRBJ1-1
CDR3: ASSLGMNTEAF

size: NA
V: TRBV4-1
length: 13
J: TRBJ1-2
CDR3: ASSPGRQGYNGYT

size: NA
V: TRBV4-2
length: 13
J: TRBJ2-3
CDR3: ASSQDPGLTDTQY

size: NA
V: TRBV24-1
length: 12
J: TRBJ2-7
CDR3: ATSDSGRDDEQY

size: NA
V: TRBV12-3/TRBV12-4
length: 10
J: TRBJ2-3
CDR3: ASSFERDTQY

size: NA
V: TRBV28
length: 13
J: TRBJ2-7
CDR3: ASSLGGTLSYEQY

size: once
V: TRBV6-5
length: 14
J: TRBJ2-5
CDR3: ASSYVLGGLGETQY

size: NA
V: TRBV6-1
length: 13
J: TRBJ1-2
CDR3: ASSEEWNRWSGYT

size: NA
V: TRBV4-1
length: 11
J: TRBJ2-2
CDR3: ASSQFNTGELF

size: NA
V: TRBV9
length: 14
J: TRBJ2-6
CDR3: ASSGQGAVGANVLT

size: NA
V: TRBV27
length: 11
J: TRBJ1-4
CDR3: ASTTRVLGRLF

size: NA
V: TRBV11-1
length: 13
J: TRBJ2-3
CDR3: ASSPSGTNTDTQY

size: NA
V: TRBV11-2
length: 13
J: TRBJ1-2
CDR3: ASSAGRGLYYGYT

size: NA
V: TRBV19
length: 13
J: TRBJ1-5
CDR3: ASTMQGSKDQPQH

size: NA
V: TRBV5-4
length: 13
J: TRBJ2-7
CDR3: ASSLGGPAPYEQY

size: NA
V: TRBV10-3
length: 11
J: TRBJ1-5
CDR3: AISEGTDQPQH

size: NA
V: TRBV27
length: 12
J: TRBJ2-3
CDR3: ASSLAGGPDTQY

size: NA
V: TRBV11-1
length: 13
J: TRBJ1-5
CDR3: ASSLDSNSNQPQH

size: NA
V: TRBV28
length: 14
J: TRBJ1-1
CDR3: ASSAYEQGKNTEAF

size: NA
V: TRBV28
length: 12
J: TRBJ2-1
CDR3: ASRPGLAFNEQF

size: NA
V: TRBV2
length: 14
J: TRBJ1-5
CDR3: ASSEGPVRLNQPQH

size: NA
V: TRBV14
length: 13
J: TRBJ1-3
CDR3: ASSPGLGSGNTIY

size: NA
V: TRBV5-1
length: 13
J: TRBJ1-5
CDR3: ASSLGGYSNQPQH

size: NA
V: TRBV6-5
length: 14
J: TRBJ1-3
CDR3: ASSYGGGGAGNTIY

size: NA
V: TRBV5-1
length: 13
J: TRBJ1-3
CDR3: ASSVDSPSGNTIY

size: NA
V: TRBV9
length: 11
J: TRBJ2-5
CDR3: ASSRSGEGTQY

size: NA
V: TRBV10-1
length: 15
J: TRBJ2-7
CDR3: ASSEFQLSGPPYEQY

size: NA
V: TRBV7-9
length: 13
J: TRBJ2-1
CDR3: ASSYSGTFYNEQF

size: NA
V: TRBV27
length: 12
J: TRBJ2-3
CDR3: ASSTAGITDTQY

size: NA
V: TRBV20-1
length: 12
J: TRBJ2-5
CDR3: SASDDGGRETQY

size: NA
V: TRBV6-1
length: 15
J: TRBJ2-3
CDR3: ASSELVSGRVPVTQY

size: NA
V: TRBV6-2/TRBV6-3
length: 13
J: TRBJ2-3
CDR3: ASSYQTSGTDTQY

size: NA
V: TRBV28
length: 10
J: TRBJ1-1
CDR3: ASRQDRPEAF

size: once
V: TRBV2
length: 11
J: TRBJ1-2
CDR3: ASRGTGLHGYT

size: NA
V: TRBV5-4
length: 13
J: TRBJ2-3
CDR3: ASSPDRGGVGTQY